The 14 T cell receptor beta chains presented below share a single source sample, sequenced in a study of cytomegalovirus exposure and HLA in healthy donors. PCR employed 60 Vbeta and 13 Jbeta primers. The table came from immunoSEQ multiplex PCR; TCRdb's copy has only in-frame clones and leaves some out. The data show about 130,000 clones, with about 80% seen just once and about 6.5% held by the top ten. Sequenced: PBMCs. The receptor source for this set is a man in his forties in good health and CMV-seropositive.

The V and J genes are TRBV13 and TRBJ2-2; 7 bases agree with TRBD2. Germline V gene data show CDR1 as PRHDT and CDR2 as FYEKMQ (reference sequence). There are 13 residues in the CDR3. V dropped 11 bases and J dropped 4; count of bases not matched to a gene: 7. The CDR3 sequence: CAGRRGTTGELFF. The CDR3 DNA is TGTGCCGGCCGGCGGGGGACCACCGGGGAGCTGTTTTTT.

The chain is built from TRBV9 and TRBJ1-6, with 7 bases that match TRBD1. The germline V gene has CDR1 SGDLS and CDR2 YYNGEE. V was clipped by 4 bases and J by 7 bases; unmatched bases: 8. The CDR3 consists of 15 residues. The CDR3 DNA sequence: TGTGCCAGCAGCTCGATGACAGGGAGGAATTCACCCCTCCACTTT. Translating it yields CASSSMTGRNSPLHF. Filled out from reference TRBV9 and TRBJ1-6, the complete variable domain reads DSGVTQTPKHLITATGQRVTLRCSPRSGDLSVYWYQQSLDQGLQFLIQYYNGEERAKGNILERFSAQQFPDLHSELNLSSLELGDSALYFCASSSMTGRNSPLHFGNGTRLTVT.

The table lists this clone with a few counts. J is TRBJ2-7 and V is TRBV4-2, with a tentative D call TRBD1 (6 bases). The V gene's germline CDR1 is LGHNA and CDR2 YNFKEQ. Trimming stripped 0 bases from V and 0 bases from J, with 15 bases between. The CDR3 sequence is 17 residues long. Here the CDR3 DNA reads TGTGCCAGCAGCCAAGAGGGGGCCGGACAGTACTCCTACGAGCAGTACTTC. Protein sequence: CASSQEGAGQYSYEQYF.

The chain combines TRBV18 with TRBJ2-1; tentatively, D is TRBD1 (5 bases). With 3 bases removed from V and 5 bases from J, the gap between germline ends came to 8 bases. Germline loops: CDR1 KGHSH, CDR2 LQKENI. The CDR3 extends over 13 amino acids. The CDR3 region is CASSPLQDNEQFF. For the CDR3, the DNA is TGTGCCAGCTCACCGTTACAGGACAATGAGCAGTTCTTC.

In DNA form, the CDR3 reads TGTGCCAGCAGCCAGCGATCAACTAACTATGGCTACACCTTC. Translated: CASSQRSTNYGYTF. The chain couples TRBV14 to TRBJ1-2, with D unclear. The CDR3 totals 14 residues. Trimming shortened V by 3 bases and J by 0 bases, and 8 bases separated the two germline ends. Germline assignment: CDR1 SGHDN and CDR2 FVKESK.

The sample holds a few counts of this clone. The chain employs TRBV5-1 and TRBJ2-7; 14 bases agree with TRBD2. CDR3 length: 17 residues. Germline V gene data show CDR1 as SGHRS and CDR2 as YFSETQ. The V segment lost 1 base and the J segment 5 bases; nucleotides outside the gene matches: 8. The CDR3 loop reads CASSLTGTSGRRNEQYF. For the CDR3, the DNA is TGCGCCAGCAGCTTGACGGGGACTAGCGGGAGAAGAAACGAGCAGTACTTC. The full variable domain, rest sourced from reference TRBV5-1 and TRBJ2-7, is KAGVTQTPRYLIKTRGQQVTLSCSPISGHRSVSWYQQTPGQGLQFLFEYFSETQRNKGNFPGRFSGRQFSNSRSEMNVSTLELGDSALYLCASSLTGTSGRRNEQYFGPGTRLTVT.

This clone was counted a few times. The rearrangement joins TRBV2 to TRBJ2-1; D uncertain. The germline CDR1 and CDR2 sequences are SNHLY and FYNNEI. V dropped 7 bases and J dropped 4 bases, with 5 bases sitting between them. The CDR3 contains 11 residues. This chain's CDR3 is CASTRYNEQFF. DNA for the CDR3: TGTGCCAGCACCAGGTACAATGAGCAGTTCTTC.

This clone was recorded once. The CDR3 loop reads CASSFRGTYEQYF. DNA of the CDR3: TGTGCCAGCAGCTTCAGGGGTACCTACGAGCAGTACTTC. The chain employs TRBV11-3 and TRBJ2-7, with a weak D call TRBD1 (6 bases). There are 13 residues in the CDR3. Germline V gives CDR1 SGHNT, CDR2 YENEEA. V shed 3 bases and J shed 2 bases, with 8 bases lying between them.

Details on this clone: The junction and the germline gene differ at one end; a read error may be behind it. The chain combines TRBV6-1 with TRBJ1-1; 7 bases are shared with TRBD1. Germline V lookup: CDR1 MNHNS, CDR2 SASEGT. The CDR3 has 15 amino acids. CDR3 in amino acids: CAISEEGGSQLVAFF. The CDR3 DNA reads as TGTGCCATCAGTGAAGAAGGGGGCTCCCAACTCGTGGCTTTCTTT.

This clone came up a few times. The chain has TRBV5-1 and TRBJ2-1; the D gene is possibly TRBD2 (6 bases). Per germline, CDR1 SGHRS and CDR2 YFSETQ. Deletions cut 5 bases from V and 1 base from J, with 10 bases between. CDR3 length: 14 amino acids. In DNA, the CDR3 is TGCGCCAGCAGATTAGCGGATTCCTACAATGAGCAGTTCTTC. Translated, it gives CASRLADSYNEQFF.

The rearrangement links TRBV5-4 to TRBJ2-2, with TRBD1 identical over 8 bases. There are 16 residues in the CDR3. CDR1 is SGHNT, CDR2 YYREEE, per germline (reference sequence). V was pared by 0 bases and J by 0 bases, with 1 base of the junction left unmatched. The CDR3 loop is CASSLAGGANTGELFF. DNA for the CDR3: TGTGCCAGCAGCTTGGCAGGGGGCGCGAACACCGGGGAGCTGTTTTTT.

V gene TRBV5-1 combines with J gene TRBJ2-5, with D uncertain. V lost 1 base and J lost 2, with 15 bases in between. The CDR3 is 16 residues long. CDR1 SGHRS and CDR2 YFSETQ come from the germline V gene. In DNA form, the CDR3 reads TGCGCCAGCAGCTTGCGTGTGCGGTCTTCTCAAGAGACCCAGTACTTC. Translating gives CASSLRVRSSQETQYF.

The V call is TRBV19, the J call TRBJ1-4; 7 bases fit TRBD1. The trim removed 3 bases at V and 8 bases at J, leaving 6 bases unmatched. This CDR3 has 14 residues. Germline CDR1 reads LNHDA; CDR2 reads SQIVND (reference sequence). CDR3 protein: CASSMAAGQEKLFF. Here the CDR3 DNA reads TGTGCCAGTAGTATGGCGGCGGGACAGGAAAAACTGTTTTTT.

In its sample, this clone was seen a few times. The chain employs TRBV5-1 and TRBJ2-7, with 14 bases matching TRBD2. The length of the CDR3 is 16 residues. Trimming took 4 bases from V and 5 from J; bases not matched to a gene: 8. The germline CDR1 and CDR2 sequences are SGHRS and YFSETQ. The CDR3 region is CASSTLGLAGGNEQYF. The CDR3 DNA follows: TGCGCCAGCAGCACGCTCGGACTAGCGGGAGGTAACGAGCAGTACTTC.